Following are 30 T cell receptor beta chains from one sample sequenced in a study of T cells in narcolepsy. Repertoires were generated with immunoSEQ multiplex PCR, while TCRdb's copy carries only in-frame clones and drops some. The sample records about 30,000 clones, roughly four fifths being singletons. Sequencing was carried out using memory (CD45RA-) CD4+ T cells from blood. The receptors originated from a human donor in good health.

V gene TRBV18 combines with J gene TRBJ2-7, with 8 bases that match TRBD2. The V gene's germline CDR1 is KGHSH and CDR2 LQKENI. The CDR3 covers 12 residues. Trimming at V came to 6 bases and at J to 4 bases, leaving 2 bases not matched to a gene. The CDR3 sequence: CASSAGGYEQYV. DNA of the CDR3: TGTGCCAGCTCCGCGGGAGGTTACGAGCAGTACGTC.

V is TRBV4-2 and J is TRBJ1-6; 7 bases align to TRBD1. Losses at the gene ends were 1 base for V and 9 bases for J; bases not matched to a gene: 6. Germline CDR1 LGHNA, CDR2 YNFKEQ. The CDR3 has 15 amino acids. The CDR3 loop reads CASSQVDREGSPLHF. DNA for the CDR3: TGTGCCAGCAGCCAAGTCGACAGGGAAGGTTCACCCCTCCACTTT.

DNA of the CDR3: TGTGCCAGCAGCTTATCGGGCGGTACCTACGAGCAGTACGTC. Its protein product is CASSLSGGTYEQYV. This chain connects TRBV7-2 to TRBJ2-7; D remains unclear. V lost 2 bases to trimming and J lost 2 bases, with 10 bases between them. This CDR3 comprises 14 residues. CDR1 is SGHTA, CDR2 FQGNSA, per germline.

This chain connects TRBV28 to TRBJ2-5; tentative D call: TRBD2 (6 bases). The CDR3 length is 17 residues. The ends were cut back, 6 bases at V and 1 base at J, with 21 bases in the middle. CDR1 is MDHEN and CDR2 is SYDVKM in the germline V gene. CDR3 region: CASSGRPRIQLQETQYF. The CDR3, as DNA: TGTGCCAGCAGCGGGAGACCGCGAATACAACTCCAAGAGACCCAGTACTTC.

In regard to this clone: One junction end disagrees with the germline gene, perhaps due to a read error. The rearrangement links TRBV6-6 to TRBJ1-1; TRBD1 is a possible D gene (5 bases). The CDR3 runs to 14 residues. The germline V gene encodes CDR1 MNHNY and CDR2 SVGAGI (reference sequence). The CDR3 protein is CASTRGGERTETFF. The CDR3 DNA reads as TGTGCCAGCACTCGGGGGGGGGAACGCACTGAAACTTTCTTT.

The table lists this clone with a count of one. V is TRBV10-3 and J is TRBJ2-5; 8 bases match TRBD2. V trimming: 0 bases; J trimming: 4 bases; junction bases outside the gene matches: 7. Germline lookup yields CDR1 ENHRY and CDR2 SYGVKD. The CDR3 extends over 16 amino acids. CDR3 in DNA: TGTGCCATCAGTGAGTCGAAGGCGGGGGGCAGAGAGACCCAGTACTTC. It specifies CAISESKAGGRETQYF.

Worth noting for this clone: Other DNA sequences from this sample encode an identical CDR3 as well. The rearrangement joins TRBV5-5 to TRBJ1-6; TRBD1 might be the D (5 bases). V was pared by 5 bases and J by 10 bases, with 16 bases between. CDR1 and CDR2 (germline): SGHKS, YYEKEE (reference sequence). CDR3 length equals 14 residues. DNA of the CDR3: TGTGCCAGCAGTCGCAGGGATATTGACTCACCCCTCCACTTT. Encoded protein: CASSRRDIDSPLHF.

Comments on this clone: Other DNA sequences within the sample encode an identical CDR3. The chain employs TRBV30 and TRBJ2-5; D is possibly TRBD2 (6 bases). The CDR3 totals 13 residues. The V gene's germline CDR1 is GTSNPN and CDR2 SVGIG (reference sequence). The V end was cut by 0 bases, the J end by 4 bases, with 9 bases between. Here the CDR3 reads CAWSVRERETQYF. The CDR3 DNA reads as TGTGCCTGGAGTGTACGGGAGAGAGAGACCCAGTACTTC.

The gene calls are TRBV6-6 and TRBJ2-7; 7 bases fit TRBD2. In germline, CDR1 is MNHNY, CDR2 SVGAGI (reference sequence). The J segment lost 3 bases and the V segment lost 0 bases, leaving 2 bases of the junction unmatched. The CDR3 runs 14 residues. The chain's CDR3 is CASSYSGGGYEQYF. DNA for the CDR3: TGTGCCAGCAGTTACTCGGGCGGGGGCTACGAGCAGTACTTC.

This chain connects TRBV7-8 to TRBJ1-5; 7 bases agree with TRBD1. The CDR3 consists of 17 residues. Germline V CDR1 and CDR2: SGHVS, FQNEAQ. J lost 1 base, V lost 6 bases, and 12 bases had no gene match. The chain's CDR3 is CASSTQGVLGSNQPQHF. CDR3 DNA sequence: TGTGCCAGCAGTACGCAGGGGGTGTTAGGGAGCAATCAGCCCCAGCATTTT.

This clone was seen just once. The rearrangement uses TRBV21-1 and TRBJ1-2; TRBD1, the table's D call, was not compared with the DNA. TRBV21-1 is shown as a pseudogene. The CDR3 extends over 15 amino acids. CDR3 nucleotide sequence: TGTGCCAGCAGCCGAACAACACGCCCCTGCAATGGCTACACCTTC. Translating it yields CASSRTTRPCNGYTF.

V and J are TRBV4-1 and TRBJ2-6; D gene unclear. The CDR3 has 15 amino acids. Germline CDR1 and CDR2: MGHRA and YSYEKL. V was trimmed by 1 base and J by 0 bases, leaving 4 bases between them. CDR3 coding DNA: TGCGCCAGCAGCCAAGTATTCTCTGGGGCCAACGTCCTGACTTTC. It translates to CASSQVFSGANVLTF.

The table lists this clone with a count of one. The rearrangement uses TRBV7-2 and TRBJ2-2, with 8 bases fitting TRBD1. The germline CDR1 and CDR2 sequences are SGHTA and FQGNSA. The CDR3 is 15 amino acids. J was trimmed by 5 bases and V by 1 base; bases with no gene match: 3. Written as DNA, the CDR3 is TGTGCCAGCAGCTTAGTACAGGGGGTGACCGGGGAGCTGTTTTTT. Protein sequence: CASSLVQGVTGELFF. The complete variable domain, with remaining parts taken from reference TRBV7-2 and TRBJ2-2, reads GAGVSQSPSNKVTEKGKDVELRCDPISGHTALYWYRQSLGQGLEFLIYFQGNSAPDKSGLPSDRFSAERTGGSVSTLTIQRTQQEDSAVYLCASSLVQGVTGELFFGEGSRLTVL.

V gene TRBV18 combines with J gene TRBJ2-1; 9 nucleotides match TRBD2. J lost 6 bases, V lost 2 bases, and 2 bases had no gene match. Germline V gene lookup returns CDR1 KGHSH and CDR2 LQKENI. The CDR3 is made up of 14 amino acids. The chain's CDR3 is CASSPSTSGNEQFF. The CDR3 nucleotides read TGTGCCAGCTCACCATCGACTAGCGGCAATGAGCAGTTCTTC.

The chain is built from TRBV4-2 and TRBJ2-7; possibly TRBD2 for D (6 bases). Germline V gene sequence: CDR1 LGHNA, CDR2 YNFKEQ. The V end lost 4 bases, the J end lost 0 bases, and 13 bases lay between the germline ends. The CDR3 runs 15 residues. In nucleotides, the CDR3 is TGTGCCAGCAGCCCGGGGGACGGAACCTCCTACGAGCAGTACTTC. Translating gives CASSPGDGTSYEQYF.

This clone was counted a few times. This chain uses TRBV6-1 with TRBJ1-6, with D possibly being TRBD1 (6 bases). Trimming pared 3 bases from V and 5 bases from J, leaving 17 bases between. The germline gives CDR1 MNHNS, CDR2 SASEGT. This CDR3 is 17 amino acids long. The CDR3 nucleotides read TGTGCCAGCAGTGAGTGGGGGGCGCAGGGGAATAATTCACCCCTCCACTTT. Protein: CASSEWGAQGNNSPLHF.

This clone appeared once. The rearrangement links TRBV9 to TRBJ2-3; D ambiguous. This CDR3 is built from 16 residues. The germline V gene encodes CDR1 SGDLS and CDR2 YYNGEE. The germline V and J ends were trimmed by 0 bases and 3 bases, with 14 bases remaining between them. The CDR3 region has the DNA TGTGCCAGCAGCGTAGGTGTAGGGAAGGATACAGATACGCAGTATTTT. Translating it yields CASSVGVGKDTDTQYF.

V gene TRBV6-1 combines with J gene TRBJ2-5; TRBD2 matches at 14 bases. CDR1 and CDR2 (germline): MNHNS, SASEGT. The CDR3 covers 19 residues. V was pared by 2 bases and J by 1 base, with 9 bases of the junction left unmatched. The CDR3 loop reads CASSETLGTSGGAQETQYF. The CDR3 region has the DNA TGTGCCAGCAGTGAAACACTAGGGACTAGCGGGGGTGCCCAAGAGACCCAGTACTTC.

The V gene is TRBV6-5, the J gene TRBJ1-2; 12 bases map to TRBD1. Germline V gene data show CDR1 as MNHEY and CDR2 as SVGAGI. Germline trimming cut 4 bases from V and 7 bases from J; bases unmatched to any gene: 7. The CDR3 loop spans 15 amino acids. The CDR3 coding sequence is TGTGCCAGCAGTTCCCGGGACAGGGGGCGTGGTGGCTACACCTTC. Translated, it gives CASSSRDRGRGGYTF.

The chain carries TRBV6-5 and TRBJ1-2, with a possible D match to TRBD1 (5 bases). Trimming shortened V by 5 bases and J by 4 bases, and 17 bases separated the two germline ends. The CDR3 extends over 15 amino acids. Germline V CDR1 and CDR2: MNHEY, SVGAGI. CDR3 in DNA: TGTGCCAGCAGTCCCCACCGTGGGGGTATCTATGGCTACACCTTC. It codes for CASSPHRGGIYGYTF.

The chain has TRBV28 and TRBJ2-7, with TRBD1 matching 7 bases. This CDR3 has 15 amino acids. CDR1 is MDHEN, CDR2 SYDVKM, per germline. With 7 bases clipped from V and 2 bases from J, the junction kept 11 bases outside the gene matches. This CDR3 reads CASIKQGSSPYEQYF. CDR3 coding DNA: TGTGCCAGCATCAAACAGGGGTCCTCGCCCTACGAGCAGTACTTC.

This chain uses TRBV28 with TRBJ2-3; 10 nucleotides match TRBD1. The J segment lost 3 bases and the V segment lost 7 bases, leaving 10 bases of the junction unmatched. The germline gives CDR1 MDHEN, CDR2 SYDVKM. The CDR3 spans 16 residues. CDR3: CASTLRQGATTDTQYF. The CDR3 DNA reads TGTGCCAGCACCTTACGACAGGGGGCGACGACAGATACGCAGTATTTT.

As for this clone: Other nucleotide sequences in the sample specify the same CDR3. This rearrangement joins TRBV28 to TRBJ1-1; D is unresolved. With 2 bases removed from V and 1 base from J, the gap between germline ends came to 2 bases. CDR1 MDHEN and CDR2 SYDVKM come from the germline V gene. The CDR3 totals 12 residues. The CDR3 bases are TGTGCCAGCAGTTTACAGAACACTGAAGCTTTCTTT. Encoded protein: CASSLQNTEAFF.

The CDR3 is CASSDERQGSTEAFF. In DNA form, the CDR3 reads TGTGCCAGCAGTGACGAGAGACAGGGGAGCACTGAAGCTTTCTTT. This chain connects TRBV6-4 to TRBJ1-1; TRBD1 matches 8 bases. V was clipped by 2 bases and J by 4 bases; unmatched bases: 6. The V gene's germline CDR1 is MRHNA and CDR2 SNTAGT. The CDR3 has 15 residues.

The rearrangement links TRBV28 to TRBJ2-1; D call uncertain. The ends were cut back, 6 bases at V and 4 bases at J, with 7 bases in the middle. CDR3 length: 12 amino acids. Germline V CDR1 and CDR2: MDHEN, SYDVKM. In DNA form, the CDR3 reads TGTGCCAGCAGCTGGGGATACAATGAGCAGTTCTTC. This translates into CASSWGYNEQFF.

This clone has just one count. The J gene is TRBJ1-4, the V gene TRBV7-9; D gene unclear. The germline V gene encodes CDR1 SEHNR and CDR2 FQNEAQ (reference sequence). V lost 1 base and J lost 0, with 6 bases in between. The CDR3 is 15 residues long. The CDR3 DNA is TGTGCCAGCAGCTTAGTGGCTGCAACTAATGAAAAACTGTTTTTT. Its translation: CASSLVAATNEKLFF.

V and J are TRBV6-1 and TRBJ1-6; TRBD1 matches at 8 bases. V lost 6 bases and J lost 7; bases outside the gene matches: 5. CDR1 and CDR2 (germline): MNHNS, SASEGT. This CDR3 spans 14 amino acids. CDR3 protein: CASSNRGANSPLHF. The CDR3 DNA is TGTGCCAGCAGCAACAGGGGGGCGAATTCACCCCTCCACTTT.

The chain combines TRBV28 with TRBJ2-2, with D unresolved. CDR3 length: 17 residues. The germline V gene has CDR1 MDHEN and CDR2 SYDVKM. Trimming stripped 6 bases from V and 5 bases from J, with 22 bases between. The CDR3 DNA follows: TGTGCCAGCAGCCAAGGGCGACACCTTAGAGGTACCGGGGAGCTGTTTTTT. It codes for CASSQGRHLRGTGELFF.

The rearrangement links TRBV7-2 to TRBJ2-2; D not certain. Germline CDR1 reads SGHTA; CDR2 reads FQGNSA. This CDR3 region has 13 residues. V lost 6 bases and J lost 5, with 10 bases in between. The CDR3 DNA follows: TGTGCCAGCAGATCCGAACGGACCGGGGAGCTGTTTTTT. It encodes CASRSERTGELFF.

This clone was seen a few times. The gene calls are TRBV29-1 and TRBJ2-4, with 10 positions matching TRBD1. Germline V lookup: CDR1 SQVTM, CDR2 ANQGSEA. There are 18 residues in the CDR3. J gave up 1 base and V 6 bases, and 15 bases lay outside the gene matches. CDR3 bases: TGCAGCGTCGTCCCGGGACAGGGGACTGAATGGGCCAAAAACATTCAGTACTTC. Protein product: CSVVPGQGTEWAKNIQYF.